Shown below are 21 T cell receptor beta chains from a single sample sequenced in a study of CD8 T cells in ankylosing spondylitis. These receptors have no known antigen. One entry per CDR3 protein, called by TCRdb with MiXCR from the 5' RACE reads. The data hold 650,000 to 800,000 distinct CDR3 sequences, with roughly 19% observed a single time. General study results and limits: The study identified a TCR beta motif of several highly homologous variants that appeared characteristic of ankylosing spondylitis blood.

Input material: blood, either unsorted or a sorted T cell fraction (not recorded which). The receptors stem from a male donor with ankylosing spondylitis.

This clonotype has more than one count but fewer than ten. The chain joins TRBV29-1 to TRBJ2-3; tentatively, D is TRBD2 (6 bases). Germline values: CDR1 SQVTM, CDR2 ANQGSEA. V was pared by 1 base and J by 0 bases, with 8 bases between. This CDR3 spans 14 amino acids. This CDR3 is CSVEGLASTDTQYF. The DNA of the CDR3 is TGCAGCGTTGAAGGGCTAGCGAGCACAGATACGCAGTATTTT.

This clonotype was seen a handful of times. The chain has TRBV7-9 and TRBJ2-5; 10 positions agree with TRBD2. The CDR3 is made up of 17 amino acids. After removal of 3 bases from V and 2 bases from J, the junction contained 9 bases not matched to a gene. The germline CDR1 and CDR2 sequences are SEHNR and FQNEAQ (reference sequence). In nucleotides, the CDR3 is TGTGCCAGCAGCTTTTCCATAGCGGGAGGCGGACAAGAGACCCAGTACTTC. Translating gives CASSFSIAGGGQETQYF.

The chain uses TRBV12-3 or TRBV12-4 and TRBJ2-1, with 11 nucleotides matching TRBD2. The trim removed 1 base at V and 2 bases at J, leaving 7 bases unmatched. CDR3 length equals 18 residues. CDR3 sequence: CASSLEGSSGGTYNEQFF. For the CDR3, the DNA is TGTGCCAGCAGTTTAGAAGGATCTAGCGGGGGGACCTACAATGAGCAGTTCTTC.

This clonotype was seen only a few times. This chain joins TRBV5-1 and TRBJ2-3, with 8 bases fitting TRBD2. V was clipped by 3 bases and J by 6 bases; unmatched bases: 12. The CDR3 is 16 residues long. Per germline, CDR1 SGHRS and CDR2 YFSETQ. The CDR3 loop reads CASSYPTSSGGDTQYF. In DNA form, the CDR3 reads TGCGCCAGCAGCTACCCGACTAGCTCGGGAGGGGATACGCAGTATTTT.

This chain connects TRBV5-5 to TRBJ2-3, with a weak D call TRBD1 (5 bases). This CDR3 is 13 amino acids long. Between the trimmed V and J ends, which lost 4 bases and 7 bases, there was a span of 13 bases. Germline assignment: CDR1 SGHKS and CDR2 YYEKEE (reference sequence). CDR3 DNA: TGTGCCAGCAGCGCGGAAGGGGCGCATACGCAGTATTTT. Its translation is CASSAEGAHTQYF.

This clonotype occurred a few times. The chain couples TRBV20-1 to TRBJ2-7; no clear D. Trimming shortened V by 1 base and J by 2 bases, and 6 bases separated the two germline ends. The V gene's germline CDR1 is DFQATT and CDR2 SNEGSKA (reference sequence). The CDR3 has 12 amino acids. The CDR3, as DNA: TGCAGTGCTAGAGTTCCAACCTACGAGCAGTACTTC. It specifies CSARVPTYEQYF.

The CDR3 loop is CASSQDQVTGPNEKLFF. CDR3 nucleotides: TGCGCCAGCAGCCAAGATCAGGTCACAGGCCCTAATGAAAAACTGTTTTTT. V gene TRBV4-3 combines with J gene TRBJ1-4; perhaps TRBD1 as D (5 bases). V gave up 0 bases and J gave up 3 bases, with 14 bases separating them. Germline-derived CDR1 and CDR2 are LGHNA and YSLEER. The CDR3 spans 17 residues.

This clonotype was detected only a few times. The chain employs TRBV12-3 or TRBV12-4 and TRBJ2-1; possible D gene TRBD1, 6 bases. V lost 5 bases and J 5 bases, leaving 13 bases between the germline ends. The CDR3 loop spans 14 amino acids. This CDR3 is CASSLGTYNNEQFF. In nucleotides, the CDR3 is TGTGCCAGCAGTCTTGGGACATACAACAATGAGCAGTTCTTC.

This clonotype was seen a handful of times. The rearrangement links TRBV5-1 to TRBJ1-6, with a possible D match to TRBD1 (5 bases). Germline loops: CDR1 SGHRS, CDR2 YFSETQ. Trimming took off 0 bases at V and 9 bases at J, with 10 bases between the two ends. The length of the CDR3 is 14 residues. The CDR3 DNA reads TGCGCCAGCAGCTTGGCCGGGACTTCTTCACCCCTCCACTTT. Amino acid sequence: CASSLAGTSSPLHF.

The chain employs TRBV29-1 and TRBJ1-3; 7 nucleotides match TRBD1. V was pared by 6 bases and J by 0 bases, with 2 bases of the junction left unmatched. CDR3 length: 13 amino acids. Per germline, CDR1 SQVTM and CDR2 ANQGSEA. In DNA form, the CDR3 reads TGCAGCGTCTACAGGGGCTCTGGAAACACCATATATTTT. Translated: CSVYRGSGNTIYF.

This chain joins TRBV7-3 and TRBJ2-3, with 9 bases aligning to TRBD2. The length of the CDR3 is 15 residues. V was clipped by 5 bases and J by 4 bases; unmatched bases: 7. Germline V gene lookup returns CDR1 SGHTA and CDR2 FQGTGA. CDR3 residues: CASSRTSEFSDTQYF. The DNA for the CDR3 is TGTGCCAGCAGCCGGACTAGCGAGTTCTCAGATACGCAGTATTTT.

The chain is built from TRBV7-9 and TRBJ2-2; 7 nucleotides agree with TRBD2. This CDR3 spans 16 amino acids. Trimming at V came to 5 bases and at J to 0 bases, leaving 6 bases not matched to a gene. Per germline, CDR1 SEHNR and CDR2 FQNEAQ (reference sequence). Here the CDR3 reads CASSPRGGANTGELFF. The CDR3 DNA follows: TGTGCCAGCAGCCCCCGTGGGGGGGCGAACACCGGGGAGCTGTTTTTT.

V and J are TRBV4-1 and TRBJ2-3; D remains unclear. V lost 3 bases to trimming and J lost 2 bases, with 12 bases between them. The CDR3 spans 15 residues. The germline V gene encodes CDR1 MGHRA and CDR2 YSYEKL. As DNA, the CDR3 is TGCGCCAGCAGCCAGGTTATCTCCCTCACAGATACGCAGTATTTT. This encodes CASSQVISLTDTQYF.

This clonotype showed up just a few times. This chain connects TRBV7-3 to TRBJ2-3; D possibly uses TRBD1 or TRBD2 (5 bases each). This CDR3 spans 15 amino acids. The germline V gene has CDR1 SGHTA and CDR2 FQGTGA. Trimming pared 2 bases from V and 6 bases from J, leaving 15 bases between. CDR3 nucleotides: TGTGCCAGCAGCTTATCCCCGGGACCCGGGGATACGCAGTATTTT. It codes for CASSLSPGPGDTQYF.

CDR3 DNA: TGTGCCAGCAGCCCCCATAGCGGGAGTTCGAGTGAGCAGTACTTC. Translated, it gives CASSPHSGSSSEQYF. The V and J genes are TRBV3-1 and TRBJ2-7; 9 bases line up with TRBD2. CDR1 LGHDT and CDR2 YNNKEL come from the germline V gene (reference sequence). V shed 4 bases, J shed 7 bases, and the junction held 11 bases outside the gene matches. This CDR3 region has 15 residues.

This clonotype was seen a few times. The chain couples TRBV6-1 to TRBJ2-2; 11 nucleotides line up with TRBD2. Trimming removed 5 bases from V and 3 bases from J; junction bases left unmatched: 14. Germline values: CDR1 MNHNS, CDR2 SASEGT. The CDR3 covers 19 residues. CDR3 residues: CASSTTSGSGYGDTGELFF. CDR3 nucleotides: TGTGCCAGCAGTACCACTAGCGGGAGCGGTTACGGAGACACCGGGGAGCTGTTTTTT.

The rearrangement links TRBV7-3 to TRBJ2-1, with D hard to call. Trimming left V 1 base short and J 6 bases short, with 13 bases between. CDR3 size: 15 residues. In germline, CDR1 is SGHTA, CDR2 FQGTGA. For the CDR3, the DNA is TGTGCCAGCAGCTTAAGTCAGGCCTCGGCCAATGAGCAGTTCTTC. Its translation: CASSLSQASANEQFF.

As DNA, the CDR3 is TGTGCCAGCAGCTTAGTTGGGGGAGATACCTACGAGCAGTACTTC. Protein sequence: CASSLVGGDTYEQYF. This chain joins TRBV7-9 and TRBJ2-7; the D call may be TRBD1 or TRBD2 (5 bases each). CDR1 is SEHNR and CDR2 is FQNEAQ in the germline V gene (reference sequence). V lost 1 base and J 2 bases, leaving 12 bases between the germline ends. The CDR3 loop spans 15 amino acids.

This clonotype was seen a handful of times. This chain uses TRBV12-3 or TRBV12-4 with TRBJ2-1; D gene ambiguous. Trimming removed 8 bases from V and 5 bases from J, with 10 bases in between. The CDR3 length is 12 residues. The CDR3 nucleotides are TGTGCCAGCCCGAACCCAGACAATGAGCAGTTCTTC. Amino acids: CASPNPDNEQFF.

This clonotype came up a few times. This chain connects TRBV2 to TRBJ1-3; a weak D match, TRBD1 (6 bases). The CDR3 sequence is 15 residues long. Trimming left V 3 bases short and J 0 bases short, with 9 bases between. Germline CDR1 is SNHLY and CDR2 is FYNNEI. CDR3 sequence (DNA): TGTGCCAGCAGTGACTACAGGGCCTCTGGAAACACCATATATTTT. It yields the protein CASSDYRASGNTIYF.

Comment on this clonotype: A much larger clone is a single base away; this may be a read error. V usage is TRBV6-5 and J usage is TRBJ2-1; D unresolved. Trimming stripped 2 bases from V and 5 bases from J, with 1 base between. This CDR3 has 11 residues. Germline V gives CDR1 MNHEY, CDR2 SVGAGI. Here the CDR3 reads CASSYDNEQFF. The CDR3 coding sequence is TGTGCCAGCAGTTACGACAATGAGCAGTTCTTC.